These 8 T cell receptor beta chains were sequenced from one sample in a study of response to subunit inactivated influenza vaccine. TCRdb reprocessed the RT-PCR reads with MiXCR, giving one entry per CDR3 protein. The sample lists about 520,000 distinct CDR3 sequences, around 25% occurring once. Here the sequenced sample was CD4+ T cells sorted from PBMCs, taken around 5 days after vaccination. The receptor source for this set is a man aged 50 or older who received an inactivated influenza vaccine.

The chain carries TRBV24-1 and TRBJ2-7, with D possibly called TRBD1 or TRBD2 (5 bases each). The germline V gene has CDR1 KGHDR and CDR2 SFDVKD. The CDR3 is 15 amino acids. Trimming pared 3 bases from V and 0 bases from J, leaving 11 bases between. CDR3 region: CATSDPGTSSYEQYF. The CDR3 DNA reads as TGTGCCACCAGTGATCCAGGGACGAGCTCCTACGAGCAGTACTTC.

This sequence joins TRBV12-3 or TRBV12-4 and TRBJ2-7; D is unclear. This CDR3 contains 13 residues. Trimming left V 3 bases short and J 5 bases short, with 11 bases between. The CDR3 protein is CASSFIRGNEQYF. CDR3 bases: TGTGCCAGCAGTTTTATCCGTGGAAACGAGCAGTACTTC.

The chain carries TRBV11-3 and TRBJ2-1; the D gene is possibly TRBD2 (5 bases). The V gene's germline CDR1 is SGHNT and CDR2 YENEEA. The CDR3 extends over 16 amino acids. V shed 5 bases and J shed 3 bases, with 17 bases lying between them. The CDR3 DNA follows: TGTGCCAGCAGCCCCCGCGCTCGGGGTGGCTACAATGAGCAGTTCTTC. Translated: CASSPRARGGYNEQFF.

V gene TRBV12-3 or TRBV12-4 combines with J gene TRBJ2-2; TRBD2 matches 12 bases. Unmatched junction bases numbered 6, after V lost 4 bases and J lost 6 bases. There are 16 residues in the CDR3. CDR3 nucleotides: TGTGCCAGCAGTTCCTACCTAGCGGGGGGGCCCGGGGAGCTGTTTTTT. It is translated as CASSSYLAGGPGELFF.

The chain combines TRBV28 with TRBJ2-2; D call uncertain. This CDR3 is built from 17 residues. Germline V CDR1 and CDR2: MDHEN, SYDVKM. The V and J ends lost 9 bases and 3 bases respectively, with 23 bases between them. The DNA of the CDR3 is TGTGCCAGTTCCCCCGCTGCGGTCAGCTCACACACCGGGGAGCTGTTTTTT. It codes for CASSPAAVSSHTGELFF. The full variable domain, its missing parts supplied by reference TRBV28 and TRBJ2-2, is DVKVTQSSRYLVKRTGEKVFLECVQDMDHENMFWYRQDPGLGLRLIYFSYDVKMKEKGDIPEGYSVSREKKERFSLILESASTNQTSMYLCASSPAAVSSHTGELFFGEGSRLTVL.

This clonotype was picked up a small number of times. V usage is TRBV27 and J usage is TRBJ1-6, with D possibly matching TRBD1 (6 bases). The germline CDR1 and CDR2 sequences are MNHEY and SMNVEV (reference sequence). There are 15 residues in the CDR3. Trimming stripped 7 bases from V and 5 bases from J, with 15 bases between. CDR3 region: CASNSRQADNSPLHF. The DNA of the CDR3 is TGTGCCAGCAATTCTCGACAGGCCGATAATTCACCCCTCCACTTT.

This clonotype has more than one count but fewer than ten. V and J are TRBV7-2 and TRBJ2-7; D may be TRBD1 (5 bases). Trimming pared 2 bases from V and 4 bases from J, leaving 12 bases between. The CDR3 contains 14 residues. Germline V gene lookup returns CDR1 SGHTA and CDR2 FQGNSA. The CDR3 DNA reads TGTGCCAGCAGCTTAACCGTTCAGGGATACGAGCAGTACTTC. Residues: CASSLTVQGYEQYF.

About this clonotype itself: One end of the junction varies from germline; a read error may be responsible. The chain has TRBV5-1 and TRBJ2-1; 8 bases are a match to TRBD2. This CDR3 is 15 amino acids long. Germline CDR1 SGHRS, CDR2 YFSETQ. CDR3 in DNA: TGCTCCAGCAGCTTGGTAGCGGGAAGTTTCCATGAGCAGTTCTTC. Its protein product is CSSSLVAGSFHEQFF.